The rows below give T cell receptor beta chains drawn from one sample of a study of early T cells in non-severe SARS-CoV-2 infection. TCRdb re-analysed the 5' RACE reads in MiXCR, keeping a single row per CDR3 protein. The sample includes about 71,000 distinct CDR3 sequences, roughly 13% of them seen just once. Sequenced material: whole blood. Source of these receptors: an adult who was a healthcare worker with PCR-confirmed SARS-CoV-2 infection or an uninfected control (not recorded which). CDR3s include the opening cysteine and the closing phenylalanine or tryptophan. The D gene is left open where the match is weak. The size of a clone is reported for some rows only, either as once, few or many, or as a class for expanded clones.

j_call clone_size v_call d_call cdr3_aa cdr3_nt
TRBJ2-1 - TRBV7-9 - CASSTKGPNEQFF TGTGCCAGCAGCACCAAGGGGCCCAATGAGCAGTTCTTC
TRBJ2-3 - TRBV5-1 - CASSYSGGSDTQYF TGCGCCAGCAGCTACTCCGGGGGCTCGGATACGCAGTATTTT
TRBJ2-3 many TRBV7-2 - CASSLADTQYF TGTGCCAGCAGCTTAGCAGATACGCAGTATTTT
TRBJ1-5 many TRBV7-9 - CASSSGTNQPQHF TGTGCCAGCAGCTCAGGGACCAATCAGCCCCAGCATTTT
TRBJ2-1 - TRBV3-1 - CASSTPQSYNEQFF TGTGCCAGCAGCACACCACAATCCTACAATGAGCAGTTCTTC
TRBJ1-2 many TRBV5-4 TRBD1 CASSGSWDSLNYGYTF TGTGCCAGCAGCGGTAGTTGGGACAGCTTAAACTATGGCTACACCTTC
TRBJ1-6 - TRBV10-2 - CASKNRESGPLHF TGCGCCAGCAAGAACAGGGAAAGTGGACCCCTCCACTTT
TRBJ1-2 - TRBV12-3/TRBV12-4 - CASSLRGGNYGYTF TGTGCCAGCAGTTTGAGGGGGGGCAACTATGGCTACACCTTC
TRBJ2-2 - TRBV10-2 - CASSESSGPLNTGELFF TGCGCCAGCAGTGAGTCGTCTGGCCCTCTGAACACCGGGGAGCTGTTTTTT
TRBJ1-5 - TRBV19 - CASSPLPGQSNQPQHF TGTGCCAGTAGTCCCCTCCCGGGACAAAGCAATCAGCCCCAGCATTTT
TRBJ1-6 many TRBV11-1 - CASRPRTGNSPLHF TGTGCCAGCAGACCTAGGACGGGGAATTCACCCCTCCACTTT
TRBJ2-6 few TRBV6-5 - CASSYSPGANVLTF TGTGCCAGCAGTTACTCCCCTGGGGCCAACGTCCTGACTTTC
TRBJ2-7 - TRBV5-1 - CASSLQDGTYEQYF TGCGCCAGCAGCTTACAGGACGGCACCTACGAGCAGTACTTC
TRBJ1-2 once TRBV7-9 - CASSLEGGGYTF TGTGCCAGCAGCTTAGAGGGAGGCGGCTACACCTTC
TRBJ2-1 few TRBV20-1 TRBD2 CSAGASGGYDEQFF TGCAGTGCCGGAGCTAGCGGGGGGTACGATGAGCAGTTCTTC
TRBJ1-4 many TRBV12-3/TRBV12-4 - CASSLGQGPEKLFF TGTGCCAGCAGTTTAGGGCAGGGTCCGGAAAAACTGTTTTTT
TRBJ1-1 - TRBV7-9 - CASSPKIPGLAAFF TGTGCCAGCAGCCCCAAAATTCCGGGCTTGGCGGCTTTCTTT
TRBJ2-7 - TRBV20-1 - CSIDRFGPSGEQYF TGCAGTATCGACAGATTTGGTCCCTCGGGCGAGCAGTACTTC
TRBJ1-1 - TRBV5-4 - CASSLAGAGTEAFF TGTGCCAGCAGCTTGGCCGGGGCTGGTACTGAAGCTTTCTTT
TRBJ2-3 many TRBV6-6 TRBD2 CASSYSSGGARGTDTQYF TGTGCCAGCAGTTACTCTAGCGGGGGGGCCAGGGGCACAGATACGCAGTATTTT
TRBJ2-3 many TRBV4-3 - CASSQGAPYDTQYF TGCGCCAGCAGCCAAGGGGCTCCCTACGATACGCAGTATTTT
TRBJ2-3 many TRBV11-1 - CASSWTDADTQYF TGTGCCAGCAGCTGGACGGATGCAGATACGCAGTATTTT
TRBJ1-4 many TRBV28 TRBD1 CASSNRGGTNEKLFF TGTGCCAGCAGTAACAGGGGGGGAACTAATGAAAAACTGTTTTTT
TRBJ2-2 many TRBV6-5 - CASSLGLAGELFF TGTGCCAGCAGTTTAGGTCTGGCCGGGGAGCTGTTTTTT
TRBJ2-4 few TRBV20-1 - CSARVPDGKLGGIQYF TGCAGTGCTAGAGTCCCCGACGGGAAATTGGGCGGCATTCAGTACTTC
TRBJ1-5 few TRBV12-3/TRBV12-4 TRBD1 CASTYGPGGDYSNQPQHF TGTGCCAGCACCTACGGGCCAGGGGGGGATTATAGCAATCAGCCCCAGCATTTT
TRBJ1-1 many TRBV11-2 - CASSLSKGEEAFF TGTGCCAGCAGCCTCTCAAAGGGGGAGGAAGCTTTCTTT
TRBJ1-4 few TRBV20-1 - CSAKTGGDEKLFF TGCAGTGCTAAGACAGGAGGGGATGAAAAACTGTTTTTT
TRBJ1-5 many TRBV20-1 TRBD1 CSARADRAQPQHF TGCAGTGCTAGAGCTGACAGGGCTCAGCCCCAGCATTTT
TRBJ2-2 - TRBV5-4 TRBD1 CASSYDRGRTGELFF TGTGCCAGCAGCTATGACAGGGGGCGTACCGGGGAGCTGTTTTTT
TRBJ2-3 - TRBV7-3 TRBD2 CASSPTTSGGVADTQYF TGTGCCAGCAGCCCGACGACTAGCGGGGGGGTAGCAGATACGCAGTATTTT